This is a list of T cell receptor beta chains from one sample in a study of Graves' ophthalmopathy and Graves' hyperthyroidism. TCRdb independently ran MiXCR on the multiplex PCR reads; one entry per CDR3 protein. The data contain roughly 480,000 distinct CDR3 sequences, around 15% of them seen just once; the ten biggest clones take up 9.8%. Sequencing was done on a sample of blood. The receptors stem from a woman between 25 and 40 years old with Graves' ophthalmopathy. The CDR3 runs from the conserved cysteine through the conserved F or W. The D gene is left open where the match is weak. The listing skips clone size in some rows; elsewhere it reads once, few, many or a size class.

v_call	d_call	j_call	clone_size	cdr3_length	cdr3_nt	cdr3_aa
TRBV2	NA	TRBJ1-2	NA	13	TGTGCCAGCAGTGAATCTGGGGCGTATGGCTACACCTTC	CASSESGAYGYTF
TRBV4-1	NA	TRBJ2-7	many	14	TGCGCCAGCAGCCAGTCCTGGAGTGGGTACGAGCAGTACTTC	CASSQSWSGYEQYF
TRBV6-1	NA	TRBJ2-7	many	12	TGTGCCAGCAGTGAACGCCTTTACGAGCAGTACTTC	CASSERLYEQYF
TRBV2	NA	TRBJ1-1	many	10	TGTGCCAGCATTGGCACTGAAGCTTTCTTT	CASIGTEAFF
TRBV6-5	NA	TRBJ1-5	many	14	TGTGCCAGCAGTTTGAAAATGAGCAATCAGCCCCAGCATTTT	CASSLKMSNQPQHF
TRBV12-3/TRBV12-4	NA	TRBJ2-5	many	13	TGTGCCAGCGGAGGGTCCTTCCAAGAGACCCAGTACTTC	CASGGSFQETQYF
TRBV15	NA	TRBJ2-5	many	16	TGTGCCACCAGCAAAACTCGGGAACTATGGCAAGAGACCCAGTACTTC	CATSKTRELWQETQYF
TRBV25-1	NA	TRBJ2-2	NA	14	TGTGCCAGCAGTCCATCGACGGAAGTCGGGGAGCTGTTTTTT	CASSPSTEVGELFF
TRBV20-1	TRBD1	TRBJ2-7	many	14	TGCAGTGCGCGACTGACAGGGGGCAGGGACGAGCAGTACTTC	CSARLTGGRDEQYF
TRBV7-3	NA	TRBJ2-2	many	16	TGTGCCAGCAGCTTAACTCTTAACAGGGTCACCGGGGAGCTGTTTTTT	CASSLTLNRVTGELFF
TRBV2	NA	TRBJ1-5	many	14	TGTGCCAGCACGACAGAGGGTAGCAATCAGCCCCAGCATTTT	CASTTEGSNQPQHF
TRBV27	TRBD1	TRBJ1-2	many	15	TGTGCCAGCAGTTTTGACAGGGGGATCAACTATGGCTACACCTTC	CASSFDRGINYGYTF
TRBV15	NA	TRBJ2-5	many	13	TGTGCCACCAGCAGAGATCTGGCAGAGACCCAGTACTTC	CATSRDLAETQYF
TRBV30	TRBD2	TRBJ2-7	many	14	TGTGCCTGGGTGGGACTAGCGCACCCCTACGAGCAGTACTTC	CAWVGLAHPYEQYF
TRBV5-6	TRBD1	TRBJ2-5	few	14	TGTGCCAGCAGCTCCACAGGGGGCAAAGGGACCCAGTACTTC	CASSSTGGKGTQYF
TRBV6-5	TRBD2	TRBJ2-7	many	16	TGTGCCAGCAGTTATTCAACTAGCGGGGCTAGCGTCGCCCAGTACTTC	CASSYSTSGASVAQYF
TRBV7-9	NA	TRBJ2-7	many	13	TGTGCCAGCAGCTTAGTAGCAGGGACCGAGCAGTACTTC	CASSLVAGTEQYF
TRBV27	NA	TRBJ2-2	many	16	TGTGCCAGCAGTGCCAGACCGGGGCGCAACACCGGGGAGCTGTTTTTT	CASSARPGRNTGELFF
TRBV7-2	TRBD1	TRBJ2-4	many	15	TGTGCCAGCAGCCTCAGTCCCGACAGGGGGTACATTCAGTACTTC	CASSLSPDRGYIQYF
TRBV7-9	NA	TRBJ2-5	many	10	TGTGCCGCGGAGGGGGAGACCCAGTACTTC	CAAEGETQYF
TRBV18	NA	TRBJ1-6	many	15	TGTGCCAGCTCACCCGGCAGAGACTATAATTCACCCCTCCACTTT	CASSPGRDYNSPLHF
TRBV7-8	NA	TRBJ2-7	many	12	TGTGCCAGCAGCTTAGCTCGGGAGGAGCAGTACTTC	CASSLAREEQYF
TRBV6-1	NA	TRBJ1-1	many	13	TGTGCCAGCAGACTGGACGTGAACACTGAAGCTTTCTTT	CASRLDVNTEAFF
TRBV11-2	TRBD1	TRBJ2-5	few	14	TGTGCCAGCAGCTACAGACAGGGTGGAGAGACCAAGTACTTC	CASSYRQGGETKYF
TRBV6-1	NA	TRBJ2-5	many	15	TGTGCCAGCAGTGAGTGGGCAGGGGCTGTAGAGACCCAGTACTTC	CASSEWAGAVETQYF
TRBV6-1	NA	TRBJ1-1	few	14	TGTGCCAGCAGACAGGAAGAGTTGAACACTGAAGCTTTCTTT	CASRQEELNTEAFF
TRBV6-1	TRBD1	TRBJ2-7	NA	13	TGTGCCAGCCGACGACAGGGGGCTGGGGAGCAGTACTTC	CASRRQGAGEQYF
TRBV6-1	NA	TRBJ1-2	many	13	TGTGCCAGCAGTGAAGCTGTGAATGGTGGCTACACCTTC	CASSEAVNGGYTF
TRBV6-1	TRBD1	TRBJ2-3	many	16	TGTGCCAGCAGTGCCCAGACAGGGGAGGCCACAGATACGCAGTATTTT	CASSAQTGEATDTQYF
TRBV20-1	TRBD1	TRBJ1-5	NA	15	TGCAGTGCGGGACGTACAGGGGTTGTAATACAGCCCCAGCATTTT	CSAGRTGVVIQPQHF
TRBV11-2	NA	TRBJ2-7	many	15	TGTGCCAGCAGCTACGGGACGGCCCCCTCCTACGAGCAGTACTTC	CASSYGTAPSYEQYF
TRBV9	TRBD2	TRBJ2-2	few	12	TGTGCCAGCAGCTCCCGACTAGCGGAGCTGTTTTTT	CASSSRLAELFF
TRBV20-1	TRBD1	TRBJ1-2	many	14	TGCAGTGCTTTCTACAGGGGGTCTCTTTATGGCTACACCTTC	CSAFYRGSLYGYTF
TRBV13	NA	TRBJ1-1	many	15	TGTGCCAGCAGCTTAGGCGTCTGTGGCGAGACTGAAGCTTTCTTT	CASSLGVCGETEAFF
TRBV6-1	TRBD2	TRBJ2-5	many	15	TGTGCCAGCAGTACGACTAGCGGGGACCAAGAGACCCAGTACTTC	CASSTTSGDQETQYF
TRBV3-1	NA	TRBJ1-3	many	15	TGTGCCAGCAGCCAAGAGGGCAGGGGAAGATACACCATATATTTT	CASSQEGRGRYTIYF
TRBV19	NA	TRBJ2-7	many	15	TGTGCCAGTAGTATAGATCTCGGCAGTTCCTACGAGCAGTACTTC	CASSIDLGSSYEQYF
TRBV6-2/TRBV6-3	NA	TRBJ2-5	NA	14	TGTGCCAGCAGGGGTGCGGGGTCCCAAGAGACCCAGTACTTC	CASRGAGSQETQYF
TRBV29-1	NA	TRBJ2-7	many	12	TGCAGCGTTGAAAGGGCGAGGGGCGAGCAGTACTTC	CSVERARGEQYF
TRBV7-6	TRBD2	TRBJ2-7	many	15	TGTGCCAGCAGCCCAGCGGGCAGCGGGGGCTACGAGCAGTACTTC	CASSPAGSGGYEQYF
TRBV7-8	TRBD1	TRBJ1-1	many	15	TGTGCCAGCAGCTCTCCGAGGGGGCGGAACACTGAAGCTTTCTTT	CASSSPRGRNTEAFF
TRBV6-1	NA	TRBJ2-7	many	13	TGTGCCAGTGGGGACGCGTACTCCTACGAGCAGTACTTC	CASGDAYSYEQYF
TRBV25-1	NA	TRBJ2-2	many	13	TGTGCCAGCAGTGTCAGAGAGACCGGGGAGCTGTTTTTT	CASSVRETGELFF
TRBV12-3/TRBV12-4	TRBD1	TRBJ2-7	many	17	TGTGCCAGCAGTCAAAGACCGGGACAGGGTGTACCCTACGAGCAGTACTTC	CASSQRPGQGVPYEQYF
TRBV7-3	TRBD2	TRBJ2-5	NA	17	TGTGCCAGCAGGCCCGGGACAGCGGGGGGCTCACAAGAGACCCAGTACTTC	CASRPGTAGGSQETQYF
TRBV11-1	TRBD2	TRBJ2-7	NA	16	TGTGCCAGCAGCTTAGCTTCGGTTAGCGGGAGGCTCGAGCAGTACTTC	CASSLASVSGRLEQYF
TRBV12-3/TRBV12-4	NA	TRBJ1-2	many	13	TGTGCCAGCAGTTTTGTCGGCGACTATGGCTACACCTTC	CASSFVGDYGYTF
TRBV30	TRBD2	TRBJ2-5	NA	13	TGTGCCTGGAGCGGCGGGGGTCTAGAGACCCAGTACTTC	CAWSGGGLETQYF
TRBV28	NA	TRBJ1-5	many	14	TGTGCCAGCAGTTTATCCACGGCCAATCAGCCCCAGCATTTT	CASSLSTANQPQHF
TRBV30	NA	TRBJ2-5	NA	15	TGTGCCTGGAGTGTACGAGGGGGAGGATCAGAGACCCAGTACTTC	CAWSVRGGGSETQYF
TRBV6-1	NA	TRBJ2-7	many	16	TGTGCCAGCAGTGAAGAGGGGACCCAGAGCTCCTACGAGCAGTACTTC	CASSEEGTQSSYEQYF
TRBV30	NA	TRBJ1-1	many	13	TGTGCCTGGCTCTGGGCAGGGAGGGCTGAAGCTTTCTTT	CAWLWAGRAEAFF
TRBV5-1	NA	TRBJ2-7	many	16	TGCGCCAGCAGCTCGGCAGCGGGCAGGGTGAGGTACGAGCAGTACTTC	CASSSAAGRVRYEQYF
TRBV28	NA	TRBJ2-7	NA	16	TGTGCCAGCAGTTTGCCCAGACAGCCTTACTCCTACGAGCAGTACTTC	CASSLPRQPYSYEQYF
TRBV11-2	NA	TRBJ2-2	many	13	TGTGCCAGCAGCCCGGGGACTGCCGGGGAGCTGTTTTTT	CASSPGTAGELFF
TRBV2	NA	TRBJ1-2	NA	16	TGTGCCAGCACTATGACTAGCGGGGGGGCGAACTATGGCTACACCTTC	CASTMTSGGANYGYTF
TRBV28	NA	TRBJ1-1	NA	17	TGTGCCAGCAGCAACTCGGTGGGGGGGGCCGGGAACACTGAAGCTTTCTTT	CASSNSVGGAGNTEAFF